This T cell receptor beta chain was sequenced in a study of blood T cell repertoires in COVID-19. Study at large: Samples taken during acute and convalescent COVID-19 were collected in the United States, Italy and Spain. Sample material is recorded as cDNA or gDNA derived from T cells, B-cell-depleted T cells, or PBMCs.

The CDR3 is 18 residues long. V trimming: 5 bases; J trimming: 4 bases; junction bases outside the gene matches: 19. Germline loops: CDR1 SGHTA, CDR2 FQGNSA. This table comes from immunoSEQ multiplex PCR, and its TCRdb copy is limited to in-frame clones, with some not included. Of about 140,000 clones in the sample, around nine tenths were seen once. The sequenced material came from peripheral blood. The TCR originated in a human donor in a cohort sampled during active COVID-19. The rearrangement joins TRBV7-2 to TRBJ1-2; TRBD1 aligns across 7 bases. The CDR3 DNA follows: TGTGCCAGCAGCCGCAAAGGGGACAGCCACGTCGGGGTCTATGGCTACACCTTC. This codes for CASSRKGDSHVGVYGYTF.